Below, one T cell receptor (beta chain) is given with its context. Germline values: CDR1 SGHAT, CDR2 FQNNGV. The CDR3 spans 16 residues. Trimming left V 2 bases short and J 4 bases short, with 15 bases between. Ages ranged from about 18 to 100 years, with residence in 24 US areas. The sample originates from a study of blood T cell repertoires in COVID-19. On the study more broadly: Acute and convalescent COVID-19 samples came from the United States, Italy and Spain. The analysed material was cDNA or gDNA that came from T cells, B-cell-depleted T cells, or PBMCs.

Profiled with immunoSEQ multiplex PCR; TCRdb holds only in-frame clones, not every one. Of 130,000 to 150,000 clones listed, roughly 90% are singletons. J is TRBJ2-1 and V is TRBV11-2; D gene unclear. The material sequenced was PBMCs or T cells enriched from blood (not recorded which). This TCR was sampled from a woman aged 25 to 39 with acute COVID-19. CDR3 loop: CASSLSAGAIYNEQFF. As DNA, the CDR3 is TGTGCCAGCAGCTTATCGGCTGGAGCTATTTACAATGAGCAGTTCTTC.